This entry describes one T cell receptor beta chain. TCRbeta library preparation incorporated unique molecular identifiers. TCRdb re-derived calls from the PCR reads in MiXCR, one entry per CDR3 protein. Among some 220,000 distinct CDR3 sequences, around 9.5% were seen once, and the ten largest hold around 6%. This sample was included in a study of T-cell reconstitution after alpha-beta-depleted transplantation in children. CDR3 size: 17 residues. After removal of 6 bases from V and 7 bases from J, the junction contained 18 bases not matched to a gene. Germline V gene lookup returns CDR1 MNHNS and CDR2 SASEGT.

The sequence was collected from a human donor who donated a stem cell graft to a child with acute lymphoblastic leukemia. Specimen: PBMCs from the stem cell graft donor, collected from the stem cell graft. V is TRBV6-1 and J is TRBJ1-2; TRBD1 matches at 9 bases. The DNA of the CDR3 is TGTGCCAGCAGCCTACAAGGGGGGGGACAGGGATTCCGTGGCTACACCTTC. This sequence encodes CASSLQGGGQGFRGYTF.